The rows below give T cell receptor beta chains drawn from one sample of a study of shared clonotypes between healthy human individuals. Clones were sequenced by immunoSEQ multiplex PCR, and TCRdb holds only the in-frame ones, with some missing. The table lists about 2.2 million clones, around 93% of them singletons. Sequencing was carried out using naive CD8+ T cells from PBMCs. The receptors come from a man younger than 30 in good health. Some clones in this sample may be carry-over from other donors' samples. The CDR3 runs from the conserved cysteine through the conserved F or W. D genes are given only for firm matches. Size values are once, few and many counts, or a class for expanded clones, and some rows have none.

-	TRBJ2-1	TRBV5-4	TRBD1	CASSDPGQGEWNEQFF	TGTGCCAGCAGCGACCCGGGACAGGGGGAATGGAATGAGCAGTTCTTC
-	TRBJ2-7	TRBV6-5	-	CAIGAYEQYF	TGTGCCATAGGGGCCTACGAGCAGTACTTC
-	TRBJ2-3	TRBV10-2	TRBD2	CASSESLAGEEDTQYF	TGCGCCAGCAGTGAGTCACTAGCGGGAGAAGAAGATACGCAGTATTTT
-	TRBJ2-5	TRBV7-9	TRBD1	CASSPRTGQETQYF	TGTGCCAGCAGCCCCCGGACAGGACAAGAGACCCAGTACTTC
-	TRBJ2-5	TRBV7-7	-	CASSLYGEETQYF	TGTGCCAGCAGCTTGTACGGCGAAGAGACCCAGTACTTC
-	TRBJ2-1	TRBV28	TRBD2	CASSLLGGAITSGLYNEQFF	TGTGCCAGCAGTTTATTGGGAGGGGCCATCACTAGCGGGCTGTACAATGAGCAGTTCTTC
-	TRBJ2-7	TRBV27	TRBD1	CASSTRTGHHEQYF	TGTGCCAGCAGTACCCGGACAGGGCACCACGAGCAGTACTTC
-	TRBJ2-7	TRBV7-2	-	CASSDPRRARDEQYF	TGTGCCAGCAGCGACCCCAGACGGGCCCGGGACGAGCAGTACTTC
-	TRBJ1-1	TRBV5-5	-	CASSFGRNTEAFF	TGTGCCAGCAGCTTCGGACGGAACACTGAAGCTTTCTTT
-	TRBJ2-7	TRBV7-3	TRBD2	CASSLLLWTSGNSYEQYF	TGTGCCAGCAGCTTACTCCTGTGGACTAGCGGGAACTCCTACGAGCAGTACTTC
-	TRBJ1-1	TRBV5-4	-	CASSLWRSRNTEAFF	TGTGCCAGCAGCTTGTGGCGCAGCCGGAACACTGAAGCTTTCTTT
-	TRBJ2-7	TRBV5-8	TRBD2	CASSLRGSGGYEQYF	TGTGCCAGCAGCCTTCGGGGAAGCGGGGGATACGAGCAGTACTTC
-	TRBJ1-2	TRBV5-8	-	CASSWVLGYTF	TGTGCCAGCAGCTGGGTTTTAGGCTACACCTTC
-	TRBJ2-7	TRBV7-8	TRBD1	CASSLAVDRGWSVYEQYF	TGTGCCAGCAGCTTAGCCGTGGACAGGGGATGGTCTGTGTACGAGCAGTACTTC
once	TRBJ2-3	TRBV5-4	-	CASSQGLHQYF	TGTGCCAGCAGTCAGGGACTTCATCAGTATTTT
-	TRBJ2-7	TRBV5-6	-	CASSPGSSYEQYF	TGTGCCAGCAGCCCGGGCAGCTCCTACGAGCAGTACTTC
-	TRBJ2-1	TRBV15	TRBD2	CATSRVGGSSYNEQFF	TGTGCCACCAGCAGAGTTGGCGGGAGCTCCTACAATGAGCAGTTCTTC